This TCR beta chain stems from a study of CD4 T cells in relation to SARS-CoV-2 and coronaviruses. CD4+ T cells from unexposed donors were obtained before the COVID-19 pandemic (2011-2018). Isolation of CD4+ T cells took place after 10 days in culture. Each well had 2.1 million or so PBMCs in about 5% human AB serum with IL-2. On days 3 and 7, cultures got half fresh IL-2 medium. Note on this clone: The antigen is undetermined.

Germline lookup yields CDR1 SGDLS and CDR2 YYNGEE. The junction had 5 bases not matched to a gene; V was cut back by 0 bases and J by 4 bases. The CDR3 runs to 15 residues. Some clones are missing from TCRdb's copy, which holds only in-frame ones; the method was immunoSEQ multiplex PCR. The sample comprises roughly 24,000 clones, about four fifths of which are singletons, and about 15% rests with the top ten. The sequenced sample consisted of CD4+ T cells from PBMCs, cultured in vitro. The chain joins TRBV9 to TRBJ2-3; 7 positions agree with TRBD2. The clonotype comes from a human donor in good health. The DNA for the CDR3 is TGTGCCAGCAGCGTAGCGGGAGGTGTTGCAGATACGCAGTATTTT. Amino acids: CASSVAGGVADTQYF.